These T cell receptor beta chains were read from a single sample in a study of T cell repertoires in cytomegalovirus infection. Each CDR3 protein gets one entry after TCRdb re-called the reads with MiXCR. The repertoire holds nearly 650,000 distinct CDR3 sequences, 20% to 30% seen once, with 6.5% to 10% in the top ten. Sequenced input: CD8+ T cells from PBMCs. The receptors stem from a human donor in good health (CMV status not recorded). Some clones in this sample may be carry-over from other donors' samples. The CDR3 runs from the conserved cysteine through the conserved F or W. The D gene is left open where the match is weak. Size is stated for part of the rows, as once, few or many counts, or as a class when the clone is expanded.

cdr3_length	d_call	clone_size	v_call	j_call	cdr3_aa	cdr3_nt
14	-	-	TRBV7-9	TRBJ1-4	CASTPVGSGEKLFF	TGTGCCAGCACCCCCGTCGGTTCGGGCGAAAAACTGTTTTTT
13	-	many	TRBV7-6	TRBJ2-7	CASSLEVRLEQYF	TGTGCCAGCAGCTTAGAGGTCCGTCTTGAGCAGTACTTC
18	TRBD1	few	TRBV2	TRBJ2-1	CASSDGGQTGVIWNEQFF	TGTGCCAGCAGTGATGGGGGCCAGACAGGGGTCATATGGAATGAGCAGTTCTTC
12	-	-	TRBV11-2	TRBJ2-3	CASGGPPDTQYF	TGTGCCAGCGGGGGTCCTCCAGATACGCAGTATTTT
15	TRBD2	many	TRBV7-2	TRBJ2-3	CASSFRLAGTDTQYF	TGTGCCAGCAGCTTTCGACTAGCGGGCACAGATACGCAGTATTTT
15	TRBD1	-	TRBV10-1	TRBJ1-2	CASSELRTGGYGYTF	TGCGCCAGCAGTGAGTTACGTACAGGGGGCTATGGCTACACCTTC
18	TRBD1	many	TRBV7-2	TRBJ2-3	CASIPNNIQGDEWDTQYF	TGTGCCAGCATCCCTAATAATATACAGGGGGACGAGTGGGATACGCAGTATTTT
13	TRBD1	-	TRBV29-1	TRBJ1-1	CSATQGTGTEAFF	TGCAGCGCTACACAGGGGACAGGCACTGAAGCTTTCTTT
16	-	many	TRBV7-8	TRBJ2-5	CASSSYREVLEETQYF	TGTGCCAGCAGTTCCTACAGGGAGGTGTTGGAGGAGACCCAGTACTTC
13	-	many	TRBV7-6	TRBJ2-7	CASSLGRDYEQYF	TGTGCCAGCAGCTTAGGCAGGGATTACGAGCAGTACTTC
16	-	-	TRBV2	TRBJ2-5	CASSEYSSVDQETQYF	TGTGCCAGCAGTGAATATTCTAGCGTCGACCAAGAGACCCAGTACTTC
13	-	-	TRBV7-4	TRBJ2-1	CASSFGGIDEQFF	TGTGCCAGCAGCTTTGGGGGGATCGATGAGCAGTTCTTC
14	-	-	TRBV7-8	TRBJ1-1	CASSLADLRTEAFF	TGTGCCAGCAGCTTAGCGGACCTCCGCACTGAAGCTTTCTTT
14	-	-	TRBV5-6	TRBJ2-3	CASSFSLGGATQYF	TGTGCCAGCAGCTTTTCCCTGGGGGGAGCTACGCAGTATTTT
16	TRBD1	few	TRBV18	TRBJ1-6	CASSPPTQGTNSPLHF	TGTGCCAGCTCACCACCGACACAGGGGACCAATTCACCCCTCCACTTT
15	-	-	TRBV6-5	TRBJ2-2	CASSATAAGTGELFF	TGTGCCAGCAGTGCCACAGCGGCTGGCACCGGGGAGCTGTTTTTT
15	TRBD1	-	TRBV6-4	TRBJ1-1	CASSAAAGGNTEAFF	TGTGCCAGCAGTGCGGCGGCAGGGGGGAACACTGAAGCTTTCTTT
14	-	few	TRBV7-2	TRBJ2-5	CASSLLQGAETQYF	TGTGCCAGCAGTCTACTACAAGGGGCTGAGACCCAGTACTTC
16	-	-	TRBV19	TRBJ1-5	CASSTTEWAHNQPQHF	TGTGCCAGTAGTACCACCGAATGGGCCCACAATCAGCCCCAGCATTTT
14	-	-	TRBV5-1	TRBJ2-1	CASSRGALYNEQFF	TGCGCCAGCAGCCGGGGGGCCTTATACAATGAGCAGTTCTTC
12	-	-	TRBV12-3/TRBV12-4	TRBJ2-7	CASSLGRVEQYF	TGTGCCAGCAGTCTGGGAAGGGTTGAGCAGTACTTC
16	-	few	TRBV7-9	TRBJ1-1	CASSLGSIPGNTEAFF	TGTGCCAGCAGCTTAGGCTCTATCCCCGGCAACACTGAAGCTTTCTTT
14	TRBD1	-	TRBV6-2/TRBV6-3	TRBJ1-5	CASSYIQGDQPQHF	TGTGCCAGCAGTTATATTCAGGGGGATCAGCCCCAGCATTTT
16	TRBD1	-	TRBV5-5	TRBJ2-1	CASSFRDRSAYNEQFF	TGTGCCAGCAGCTTTAGGGACAGGTCCGCCTACAATGAGCAGTTCTTC
15	TRBD2	many	TRBV7-9	TRBJ2-1	CASSLANGGANEQFF	TGTGCCAGCAGCTTGGCAAACGGGGGGGCAAATGAGCAGTTCTTC
17	TRBD1	-	TRBV2	TRBJ1-4	CASSEERQGATNEKLFF	TGTGCCAGCAGTGAAGAACGACAGGGTGCAACTAATGAAAAACTGTTTTTT
13	-	-	TRBV29-1	TRBJ1-2	CSVLDPSGYGYTF	TGCAGCGTTTTGGACCCCTCGGGCTATGGCTACACCTTC
13	-	many	TRBV12-3/TRBV12-4	TRBJ2-7	CASSLNSHYEQYF	TGTGCCAGCAGTTTAAACAGTCACTACGAGCAGTACTTC
14	-	many	TRBV27	TRBJ2-2	CASSTGQNTGELFF	TGTGCCAGCAGTACGGGCCAGAACACCGGGGAGCTGTTTTTT
15	-	many	TRBV27	TRBJ2-3	CASRPWRGPEDTQYF	TGTGCCAGCAGACCCTGGAGGGGACCTGAAGATACGCAGTATTTT
15	-	many	TRBV7-2	TRBJ2-2	CASSPLLGGMGELFF	TGTGCCAGCAGCCCCCTGTTGGGGGGCATGGGGGAGCTGTTTTTT
18	-	-	TRBV28	TRBJ1-3	CARCLGGPITNSGNTIYF	TGTGCCAGATGCCTGGGGGGGCCCATTACCAACTCTGGAAACACCATATATTTT
14	-	-	TRBV28	TRBJ1-2	CASSLSQQDYGYTF	TGTGCCAGCAGTTTGTCCCAACAAGACTATGGCTACACCTTC
18	-	-	TRBV5-4	TRBJ2-6	CASSPGTLGQSGANVLTF	TGTGCCAGCAGCCCGGGGACATTGGGGCAGTCTGGGGCCAACGTCCTGACTTTC
16	-	few	TRBV7-9	TRBJ2-2	CASSPGVTDYTGELFF	TGTGCCAGCAGCCCAGGTGTGACAGACTACACCGGGGAGCTGTTTTTT
16	-	-	TRBV20-1	TRBJ1-2	CSASTVGATLGYGYTF	TGCAGTGCTTCAACTGTCGGGGCGACCTTGGGCTATGGCTACACCTTC
14	-	few	TRBV12-3/TRBV12-4	TRBJ1-2	CASSLYRQDYGYTF	TGTGCCAGCAGTTTGTATAGACAAGACTATGGCTACACCTTC
16	-	few	TRBV7-6	TRBJ2-1	CASSLGAFSPYNEQFF	TGTGCCAGCAGCTTAGGGGCCTTCAGCCCCTACAATGAGCAGTTCTTC
16	TRBD2	many	TRBV4-1	TRBJ2-1	CASSQPSGGPDNEQFF	TGCGCCAGCAGCCAACCTAGCGGGGGGCCGGACAATGAGCAGTTCTTC
13	TRBD2	many	TRBV11-2	TRBJ2-1	CASSPGGVPGQFF	TGTGCCAGCAGCCCCGGGGGGGTCCCAGGGCAGTTCTTC
16	TRBD2	many	TRBV7-8	TRBJ2-1	CASSTGGQGSYNEQFF	TGTGCCAGCAGTACGGGGGGGCAGGGGTCCTACAATGAGCAGTTCTTC
16	-	-	TRBV2	TRBJ2-5	CASRTGWGLVRETQYF	TGTGCCAGCAGGACAGGTTGGGGCCTAGTACGGGAGACCCAGTACTTC
15	-	-	TRBV5-1	TRBJ2-7	CASSSPDGASYEQYF	TGCGCCAGCAGCTCGCCGGACGGGGCCTCCTACGAGCAGTACTTC
13	TRBD1	few	TRBV2	TRBJ1-2	CASPQTGLNGYTF	TGTGCCAGCCCCCAGACAGGGTTGAATGGCTACACCTTC
13	-	many	TRBV7-8	TRBJ2-2	CASSIRGTGELFF	TGTGCCAGCAGTATCAGGGGAACCGGGGAGCTGTTTTTT
12	-	few	TRBV7-9	TRBJ1-5	CASSLAHQPQHF	TGTGCCAGCAGCTTAGCGCATCAGCCCCAGCATTTT